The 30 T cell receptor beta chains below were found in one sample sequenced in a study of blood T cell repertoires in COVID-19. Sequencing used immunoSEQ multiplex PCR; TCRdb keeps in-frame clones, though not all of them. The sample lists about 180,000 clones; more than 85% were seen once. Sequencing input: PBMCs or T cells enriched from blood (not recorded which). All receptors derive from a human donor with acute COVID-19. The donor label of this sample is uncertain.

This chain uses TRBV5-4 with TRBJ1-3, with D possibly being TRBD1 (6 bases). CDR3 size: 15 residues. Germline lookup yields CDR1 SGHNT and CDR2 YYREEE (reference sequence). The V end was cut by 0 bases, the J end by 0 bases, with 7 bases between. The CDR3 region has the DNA TGTGCCAGCAGCTTGGAGGACAGCTCTGGAAACACCATATATTTT. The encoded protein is CASSLEDSSGNTIYF.

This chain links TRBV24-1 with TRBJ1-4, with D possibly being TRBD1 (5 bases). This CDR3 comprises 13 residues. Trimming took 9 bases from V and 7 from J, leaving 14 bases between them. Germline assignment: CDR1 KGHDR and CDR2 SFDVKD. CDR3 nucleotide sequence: TGTGCCACCCAGGGCGAGGATGGTGAAAAACTGTTTTTT. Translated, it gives CATQGEDGEKLFF.

The CDR3 coding sequence is TGTGCCAGCTCAGGGTTTCTGGAGGAAAAACTGTTTTTT. This gives the protein CASSGFLEEKLFF. The rearrangement links TRBV18 to TRBJ1-4; D is ambiguous. Germline V gene sequence: CDR1 KGHSH, CDR2 LQKENI. The CDR3 runs 13 residues. Trimming stripped 5 bases from V and 8 bases from J, with 12 bases between.

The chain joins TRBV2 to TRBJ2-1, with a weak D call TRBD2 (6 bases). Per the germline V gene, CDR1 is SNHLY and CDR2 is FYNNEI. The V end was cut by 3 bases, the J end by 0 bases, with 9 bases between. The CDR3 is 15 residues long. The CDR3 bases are TGTGCCAGCAGTGACGTCGGGAGCTCCTACAATGAGCAGTTCTTC. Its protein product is CASSDVGSSYNEQFF.

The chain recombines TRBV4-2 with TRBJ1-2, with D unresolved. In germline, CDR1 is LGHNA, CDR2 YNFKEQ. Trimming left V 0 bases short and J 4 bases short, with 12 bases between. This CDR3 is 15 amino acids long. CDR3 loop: CASSQDASPTYGYTF. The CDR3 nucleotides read TGTGCCAGCAGCCAAGATGCGAGTCCCACCTATGGCTACACCTTC.

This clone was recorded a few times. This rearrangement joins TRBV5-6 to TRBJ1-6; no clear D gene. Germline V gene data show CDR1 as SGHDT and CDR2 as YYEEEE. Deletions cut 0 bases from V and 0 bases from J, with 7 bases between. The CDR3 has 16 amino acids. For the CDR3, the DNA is TGTGCCAGCAGCTTGGTTCTCAGCTCCTATAATTCACCCCTCCACTTT. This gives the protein CASSLVLSSYNSPLHF. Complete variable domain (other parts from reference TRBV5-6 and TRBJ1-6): DAGVTQSPTHLIKTRGQQVTLRCSPKSGHDTVSWYQQALGQGPQFIFQYYEEEERQRGNFPDRFSGHQFPNYSSELNVNALLLGDSALYLCASSLVLSSYNSPLHFGNGTRLTVT.

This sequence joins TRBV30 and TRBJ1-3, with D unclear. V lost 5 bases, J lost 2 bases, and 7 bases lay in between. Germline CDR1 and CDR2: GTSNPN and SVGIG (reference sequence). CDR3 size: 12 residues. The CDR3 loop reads CAWGETGNTIYF. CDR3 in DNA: TGTGCCTGGGGGGAGACTGGAAACACCATATATTTT. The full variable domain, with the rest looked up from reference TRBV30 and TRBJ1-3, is SQTIHQWPATLVQPVGSPLSLECTVEGTSNPNLYWYRQAAGRGLQLLFYSVGIGQISSEVPQNLSASRPQDRQFILSSKKLLLSDSGFYLCAWGETGNTIYFGEGSWLTVV.

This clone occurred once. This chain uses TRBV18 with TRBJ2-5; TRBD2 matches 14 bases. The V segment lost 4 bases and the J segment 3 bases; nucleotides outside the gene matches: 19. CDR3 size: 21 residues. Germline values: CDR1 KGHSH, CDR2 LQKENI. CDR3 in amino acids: CASSLRFPGLAGATLEETQYF. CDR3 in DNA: TGTGCCAGCTCACTTCGCTTCCCGGGACTAGCGGGGGCAACGCTTGAAGAGACCCAGTACTTC.

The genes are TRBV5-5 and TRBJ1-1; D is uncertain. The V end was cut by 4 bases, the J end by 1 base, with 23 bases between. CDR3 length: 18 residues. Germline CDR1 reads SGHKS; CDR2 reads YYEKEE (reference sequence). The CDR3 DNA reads TGTGCCAGCAGCCAAAAACCCGGGGTGGCACTGCGGAACACTGAAGCTTTCTTT. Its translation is CASSQKPGVALRNTEAFF.

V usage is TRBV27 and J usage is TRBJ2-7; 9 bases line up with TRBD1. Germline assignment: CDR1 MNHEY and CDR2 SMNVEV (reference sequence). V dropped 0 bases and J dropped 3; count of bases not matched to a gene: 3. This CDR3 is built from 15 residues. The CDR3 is CASSLSWTGDYEQYF. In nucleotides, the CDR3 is TGTGCCAGCAGTTTATCTTGGACAGGGGACTACGAGCAGTACTTC.

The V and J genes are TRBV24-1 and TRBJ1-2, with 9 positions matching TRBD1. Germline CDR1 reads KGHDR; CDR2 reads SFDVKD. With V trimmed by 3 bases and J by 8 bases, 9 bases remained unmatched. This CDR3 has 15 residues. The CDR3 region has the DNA TGTGCCACCAGTGATGCACAGGGGGCGGTGGAAGGCTACACCTTC. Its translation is CATSDAQGAVEGYTF.

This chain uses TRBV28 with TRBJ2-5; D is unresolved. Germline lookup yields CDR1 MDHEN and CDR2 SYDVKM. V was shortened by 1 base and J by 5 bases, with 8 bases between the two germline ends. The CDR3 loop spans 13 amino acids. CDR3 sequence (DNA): TGTGCCAGCAGTTTATCACAGTTGGAGACCCAGTACTTC. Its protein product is CASSLSQLETQYF. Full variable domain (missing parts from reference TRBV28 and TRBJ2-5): DVKVTQSSRYLVKRTGEKVFLECVQDMDHENMFWYRQDPGLGLRLIYFSYDVKMKEKGDIPEGYSVSREKKERFSLILESASTNQTSMYLCASSLSQLETQYFGPGTRLLVL.

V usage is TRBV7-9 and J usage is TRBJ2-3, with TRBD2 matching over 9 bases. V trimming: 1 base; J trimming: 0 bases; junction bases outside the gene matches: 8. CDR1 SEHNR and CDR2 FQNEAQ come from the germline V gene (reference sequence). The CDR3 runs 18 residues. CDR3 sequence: CASSLESTSGSSTDTQYF. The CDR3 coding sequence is TGTGCCAGCAGCTTAGAATCTACTAGCGGGTCTAGCACAGATACGCAGTATTTT.

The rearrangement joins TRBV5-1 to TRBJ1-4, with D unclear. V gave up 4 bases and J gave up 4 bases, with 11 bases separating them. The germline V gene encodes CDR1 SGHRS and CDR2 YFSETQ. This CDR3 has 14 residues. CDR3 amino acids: CASSPDKVNEKLFF. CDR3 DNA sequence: TGCGCCAGCAGCCCCGACAAGGTTAATGAAAAACTGTTTTTT.

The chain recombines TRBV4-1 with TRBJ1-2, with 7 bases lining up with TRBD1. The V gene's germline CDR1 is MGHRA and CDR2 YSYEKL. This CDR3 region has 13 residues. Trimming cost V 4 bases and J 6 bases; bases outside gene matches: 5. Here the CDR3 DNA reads TGCGCCAGCAGCCCGGGGACAGCCGATGGCTACACCTTC. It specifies CASSPGTADGYTF.

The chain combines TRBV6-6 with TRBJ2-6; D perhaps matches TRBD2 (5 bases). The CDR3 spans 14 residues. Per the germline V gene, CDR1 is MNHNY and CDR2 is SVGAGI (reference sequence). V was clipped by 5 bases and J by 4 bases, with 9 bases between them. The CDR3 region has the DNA TGTGCCAGCAGTGGAGGTCACGGGGCCAACGTCCTGACTTTC. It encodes CASSGGHGANVLTF.

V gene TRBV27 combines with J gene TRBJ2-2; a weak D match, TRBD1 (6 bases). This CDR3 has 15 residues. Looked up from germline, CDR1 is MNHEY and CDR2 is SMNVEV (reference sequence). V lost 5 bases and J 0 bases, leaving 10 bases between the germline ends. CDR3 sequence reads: CASSPGTTNTGELFF. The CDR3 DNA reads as TGTGCCAGCAGTCCTGGGACAACGAACACCGGGGAGCTGTTTTTT.

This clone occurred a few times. CDR3 in DNA: TGCGCCAGCAGCTTGGAGGAGGGTAGCAGCATTCAGTACTTC. It codes for CASSLEEGSSIQYF. This rearrangement joins TRBV5-1 to TRBJ2-4; maybe TRBD2 (6 bases). This CDR3 contains 14 residues. Between the trimmed V and J ends, which lost 0 bases and 9 bases, there was a span of 13 bases. Germline lookup yields CDR1 SGHRS and CDR2 YFSETQ.

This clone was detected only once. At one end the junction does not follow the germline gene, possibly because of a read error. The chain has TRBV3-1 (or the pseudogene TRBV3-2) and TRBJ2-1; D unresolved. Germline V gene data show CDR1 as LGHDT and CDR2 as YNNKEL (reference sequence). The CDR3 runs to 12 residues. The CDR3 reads CASSQDYTEQFF. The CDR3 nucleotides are TGTGCCAGCAGCCAAGATTACACTGAGCAGTTCTTC.

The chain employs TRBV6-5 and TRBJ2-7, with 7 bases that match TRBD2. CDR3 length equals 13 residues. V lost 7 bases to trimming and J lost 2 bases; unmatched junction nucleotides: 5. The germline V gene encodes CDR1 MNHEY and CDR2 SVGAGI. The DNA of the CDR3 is TGTGCCAGCACCCTGGGAGGGGCCTACGAGCAGTACTTC. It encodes CASTLGGAYEQYF.

This CDR3 is CASSLSTDTQYF. CDR3 sequence (DNA): TGTGCCAGCAGCCTCAGCACAGATACGCAGTATTTT. This sequence joins TRBV12-3 or TRBV12-4 and TRBJ2-3; D not certain. The V end lost 6 bases, the J end lost 0 bases, and 4 bases lay between the germline ends. The CDR3 has 12 amino acids.

CDR3 DNA sequence: TGTGCCAGCAGCTCAGGGAATGAGCAGTTCTTC. Translated: CASSSGNEQFF. The chain couples TRBV11-3 to TRBJ2-1; weak D call: TRBD1 (5 bases). Trimming left V 4 bases short and J 7 bases short, with 5 bases between. The germline V gene encodes CDR1 SGHNT and CDR2 YENEEA. CDR3 size: 11 residues. The whole variable domain, remainder taken from reference TRBV11-3 and TRBJ2-1, is EAGVVQSPRYKIIEKKQPVAFWCNPISGHNTLYWYLQNLGQGPELLIRYENEEAVDDSQLPKDRFSAERLKGVDSTLKIQPAELGDSAVYLCASSSGNEQFFGPGTRLTVL.

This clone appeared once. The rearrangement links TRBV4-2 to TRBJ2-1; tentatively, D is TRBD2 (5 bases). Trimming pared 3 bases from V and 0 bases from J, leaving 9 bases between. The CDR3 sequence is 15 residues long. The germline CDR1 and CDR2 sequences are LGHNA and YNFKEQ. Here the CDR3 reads CASSHQGSSYNEQFF. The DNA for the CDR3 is TGTGCCAGCAGCCACCAAGGGAGCTCCTACAATGAGCAGTTCTTC.

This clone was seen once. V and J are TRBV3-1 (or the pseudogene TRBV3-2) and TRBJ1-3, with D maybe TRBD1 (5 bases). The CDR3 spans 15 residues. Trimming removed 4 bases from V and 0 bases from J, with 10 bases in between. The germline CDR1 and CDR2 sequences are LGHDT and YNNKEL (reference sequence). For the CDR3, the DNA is TGTGCCAGCAGCCGAGAGACAGCCTCTGGAAACACCATATATTTT. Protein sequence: CASSRETASGNTIYF.

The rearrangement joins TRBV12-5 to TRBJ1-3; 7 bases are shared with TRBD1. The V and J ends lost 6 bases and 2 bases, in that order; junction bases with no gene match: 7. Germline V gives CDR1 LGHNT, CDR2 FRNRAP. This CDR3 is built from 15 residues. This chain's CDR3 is CASGPRTGAGNTIYF. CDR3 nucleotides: TGTGCTAGTGGACCCCGAACAGGGGCTGGAAACACCATATATTTT.

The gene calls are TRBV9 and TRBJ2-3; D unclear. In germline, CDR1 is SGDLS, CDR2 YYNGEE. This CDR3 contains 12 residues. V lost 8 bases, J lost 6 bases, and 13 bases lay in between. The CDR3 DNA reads TGTGCCAGTCTTGATGAAGCGGATACGCAGTATTTT. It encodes CASLDEADTQYF.

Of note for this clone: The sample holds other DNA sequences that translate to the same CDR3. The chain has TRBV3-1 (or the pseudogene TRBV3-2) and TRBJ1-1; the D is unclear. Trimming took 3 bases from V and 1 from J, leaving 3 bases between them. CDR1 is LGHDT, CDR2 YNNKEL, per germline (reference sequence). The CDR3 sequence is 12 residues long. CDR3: CASSQANTEAFF. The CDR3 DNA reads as TGTGCCAGCAGCCAGGCGAACACTGAAGCTTTCTTT.

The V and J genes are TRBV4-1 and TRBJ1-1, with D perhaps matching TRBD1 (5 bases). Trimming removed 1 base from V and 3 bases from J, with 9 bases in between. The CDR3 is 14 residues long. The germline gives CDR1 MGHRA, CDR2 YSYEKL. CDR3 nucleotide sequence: TGCGCCAGCAGCCAAGGTCCGGGGGACACTGAAGCTTTCTTT. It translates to CASSQGPGDTEAFF.

CDR3 DNA: TGCGCCAGCAGTTCCGGGATGAGAAACAATGAAAAACTGTTTTTT. It encodes CASSSGMRNNEKLFF. The genes are TRBV5-1 and TRBJ1-4; D is unresolved. This CDR3 is built from 15 residues. The ends were cut back, 5 bases at V and 5 bases at J, with 16 bases in the middle. CDR1 SGHRS and CDR2 YFSETQ come from the germline V gene.

As DNA, the CDR3 is TGCGCCAGCAGCCAAGTAGGGGCAACTAATGAAAAACTGTTTTTT. This translates into CASSQVGATNEKLFF. The chain joins TRBV4-1 to TRBJ1-4, with a weak D call TRBD1 (5 bases). The CDR3 extends over 15 amino acids. Trimming pared 1 base from V and 0 bases from J, leaving 6 bases between. Germline V gives CDR1 MGHRA, CDR2 YSYEKL.